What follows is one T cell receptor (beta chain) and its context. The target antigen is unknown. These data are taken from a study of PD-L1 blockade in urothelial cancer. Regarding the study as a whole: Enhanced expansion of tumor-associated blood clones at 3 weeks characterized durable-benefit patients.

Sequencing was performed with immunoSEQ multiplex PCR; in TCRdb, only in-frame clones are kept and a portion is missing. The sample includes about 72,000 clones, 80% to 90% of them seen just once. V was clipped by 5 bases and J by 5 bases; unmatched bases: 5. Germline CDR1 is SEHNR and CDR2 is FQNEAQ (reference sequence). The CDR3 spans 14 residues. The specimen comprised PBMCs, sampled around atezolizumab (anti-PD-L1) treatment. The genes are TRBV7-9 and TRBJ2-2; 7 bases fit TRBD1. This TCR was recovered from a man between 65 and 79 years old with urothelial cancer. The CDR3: CASSPTGPTGELFF. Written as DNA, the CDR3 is TGTGCCAGCAGCCCGACAGGGCCGACCGGGGAGCTGTTTTTT.